This TCR beta chain was documented in a study of tumor and adjacent non-tumor tissue in lung cancer. About the research overall: Patients were aged about 31 to 85, approximately 11 men and 4 to 6 women, stage I to III. General study results and limits: Significantly higher TCR diversity was found in tumor than normal lung. Shorter survival was associated with higher TCR diversity in tumors.

A modified ARM-PCR protocol with three rounds of nested PCR amplified TCRbeta. TCRdb used MiXCR to reprocess the multiplex PCR reads, holding one entry per CDR3 protein. Counted here are 60,000 to 85,000 distinct CDR3 sequences, 80% occurring once; the ten biggest clones make up 13%. As concerns this clonotype: The antigen is unknown. The junction departs from the called germline gene at one end, perhaps through a read error.

No cell sorting was done before RNA was extracted from the tissue. The sample consisted of lung tumor tissue. This TCR was sampled from a woman aged 50 to 60 with non-small cell lung cancer.

The CDR3 bases are TGTGGCAGCAGCCCGGACAGCGGTCTTGGCTACAGCTTC. Its translation: CGSSPDSGLGYSF. The chain carries TRBV6-1 and TRBJ1-2, with D possibly TRBD1 on 6 matching bases. Per germline, CDR1 MNHNS and CDR2 SASEGT. This CDR3 comprises 13 residues.